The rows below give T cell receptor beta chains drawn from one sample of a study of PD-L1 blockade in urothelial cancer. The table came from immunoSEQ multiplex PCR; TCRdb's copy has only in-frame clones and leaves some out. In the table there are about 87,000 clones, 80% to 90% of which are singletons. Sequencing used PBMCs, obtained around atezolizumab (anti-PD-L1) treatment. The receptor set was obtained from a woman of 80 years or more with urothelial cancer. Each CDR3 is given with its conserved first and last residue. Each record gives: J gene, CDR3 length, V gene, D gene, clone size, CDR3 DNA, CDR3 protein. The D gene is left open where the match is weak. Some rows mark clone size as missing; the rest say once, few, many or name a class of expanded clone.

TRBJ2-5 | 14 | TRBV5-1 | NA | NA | TGCGCCAGCAGCTTGGCGGCGGGACCAGAGACCCAGTACTTC | CASSLAAGPETQYF
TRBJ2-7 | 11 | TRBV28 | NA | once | TGTGCCAGCAGTTTAGGGGCCGAGCAGTACTTC | CASSLGAEQYF
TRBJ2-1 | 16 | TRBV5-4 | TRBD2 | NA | TGTGCCAGCAGCTCACCGGGACTAGCCGACAAAAATGAGCAGTTCTTC | CASSSPGLADKNEQFF
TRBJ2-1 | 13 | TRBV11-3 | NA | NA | TGTGCCAGCAGCGCCTCCAGGGTAGGTGAGCAGTTCTTC | CASSASRVGEQFF
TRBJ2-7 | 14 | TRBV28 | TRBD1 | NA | TGTGCCAGCAGTCCGGGACAGTTACCCTACGAGCAGTACTTC | CASSPGQLPYEQYF
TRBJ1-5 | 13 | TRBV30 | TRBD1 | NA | TGTGCCTGTGACAGGGGGAGCAATCAGCCCCAGCATTTT | CACDRGSNQPQHF
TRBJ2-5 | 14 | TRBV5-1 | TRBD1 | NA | TGCGCCAGCAGCTTAGGGGGCGCCCAAGAGACCCAGTACTTC | CASSLGGAQETQYF
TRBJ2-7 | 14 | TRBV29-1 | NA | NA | TGCAGCGTTGTTCAGGGACTTACCTCCTACGAGCAGTACTTC | CSVVQGLTSYEQYF
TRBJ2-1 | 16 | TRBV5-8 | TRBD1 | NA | TGTGCCAGCAGCGGTGGACAGGGGGGACCATACAATGAGCAGTTCTTC | CASSGGQGGPYNEQFF
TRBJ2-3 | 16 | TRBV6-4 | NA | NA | TGTGCCAGCAGTGACTCGGCGGCTTTTAGCACAGATACGCAGTATTTT | CASSDSAAFSTDTQYF
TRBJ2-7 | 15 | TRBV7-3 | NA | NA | TGTGCCAGCAGCCCCCCAGGCAGGCGCTCCTACGAGCAGTACTTC | CASSPPGRRSYEQYF
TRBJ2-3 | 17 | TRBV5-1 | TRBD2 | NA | TGCGCCAGCAGCTACGGGACTAGCGGGCTTAGCACAGATACGCAGTATTTT | CASSYGTSGLSTDTQYF
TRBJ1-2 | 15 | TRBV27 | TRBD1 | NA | TGTGCCAGCGGAAGACAGGGGGCGAATAACTATGGCTACACCTTC | CASGRQGANNYGYTF
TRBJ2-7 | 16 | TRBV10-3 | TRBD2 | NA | TGTGCCACCAACGAAGGGGGACTAGCGGCTACCTACGAGCAGTACTTC | CATNEGGLAATYEQYF
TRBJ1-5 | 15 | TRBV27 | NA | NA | TGTGCCAGCAGCCCCGGAACAGGAGGCAATCAGCCCCAGCATTTT | CASSPGTGGNQPQHF
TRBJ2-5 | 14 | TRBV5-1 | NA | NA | TGCGCCAGCAGCCCTTTTGGGGGGCAAGAGACCCAGTACTTC | CASSPFGGQETQYF
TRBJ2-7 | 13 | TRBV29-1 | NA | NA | TGCAGCGTTGAATCGCCCCCCAGGGACGAGCAGTACTTC | CSVESPPRDEQYF
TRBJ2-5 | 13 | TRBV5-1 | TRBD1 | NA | TGCGCCAGCAGCTTACAGGGGGAAGAGACCCAGTACTTC | CASSLQGEETQYF
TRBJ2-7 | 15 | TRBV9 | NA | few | TGTGCCAGCAGCGCTGCTCCCACTGTAGGAGGCGAGCAGTACTTC | CASSAAPTVGGEQYF
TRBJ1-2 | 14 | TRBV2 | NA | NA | TGTGCCAGCAGTGAAAGGACATACAACTATGGCTACACCTTC | CASSERTYNYGYTF
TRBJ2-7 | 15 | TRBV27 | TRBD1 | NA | TGTGCCAGCAGTTTAGGGGGCAGGGGGTCCTACGAGCAGTACTTC | CASSLGGRGSYEQYF
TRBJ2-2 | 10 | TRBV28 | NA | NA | TGTGCCTCGGGTCCCGGGGAGCTGTTTTTT | CASGPGELFF
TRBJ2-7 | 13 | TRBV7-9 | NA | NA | TGTGCCAGCAGCTCATACATAGCGTACGAGCAGTACTTC | CASSSYIAYEQYF
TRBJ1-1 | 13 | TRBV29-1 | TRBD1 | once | TGCAGCGTTCGACAGGGAGGTAGCACTGAAGCTTTCTTT | CSVRQGGSTEAFF
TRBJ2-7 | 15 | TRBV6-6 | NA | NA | TGTGCCAGCAGTTACGACGCCAACGGGTACTACGAGCAGTACTTC | CASSYDANGYYEQYF
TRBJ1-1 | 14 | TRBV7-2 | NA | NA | TGTGCCAGCAGCTTACCCGGGACAAACACTGAAGCTTTCTTT | CASSLPGTNTEAFF
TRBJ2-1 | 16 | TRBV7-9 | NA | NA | TGTGCCAGCAGCTTAGTTGCGACTCCCCAGCTGAATGAGCAGTTCTTC | CASSLVATPQLNEQFF
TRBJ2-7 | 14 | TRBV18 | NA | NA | TGTGCCAGCTCACCCCCGGGGGTAGGCTACGAGCAGTACTTC | CASSPPGVGYEQYF
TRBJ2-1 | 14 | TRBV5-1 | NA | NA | TGCGCCAGCACCCTACGGGATGTAGGGAGCGAGCAGTTCTTC | CASTLRDVGSEQFF
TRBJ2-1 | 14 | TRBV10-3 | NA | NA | TGTGCCATCAAAGCGTCTAGTCCCTACAATGAGCAGTTCTTC | CAIKASSPYNEQFF
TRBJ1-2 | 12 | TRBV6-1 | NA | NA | TGTGCCAGCACAAGGGAGAACTATGGCTACACCTTC | CASTRENYGYTF
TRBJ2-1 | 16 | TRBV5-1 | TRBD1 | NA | TGCGCCAGCAGCTTACAGGGGGGGACAGGGCCCCATGAGCAGTTCTTC | CASSLQGGTGPHEQFF
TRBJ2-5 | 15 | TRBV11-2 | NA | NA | TGTGCCAGCAGCCCCTCCCGCGGGGACCAAGAGACCCAGTACTTC | CASSPSRGDQETQYF
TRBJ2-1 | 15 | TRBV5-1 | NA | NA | TGCGCCAGCAGCTTGGGACAGACATCCTACAATGAGCAGTTCTTC | CASSLGQTSYNEQFF
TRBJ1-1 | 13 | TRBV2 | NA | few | TGTGCCAGCAGCCAGACTCCGAACACTGAAGCTTTCTTT | CASSQTPNTEAFF
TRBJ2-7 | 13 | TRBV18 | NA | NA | TGTGCCAGCTCACCCGACAGGAATTACGAGCAGTACTTC | CASSPDRNYEQYF